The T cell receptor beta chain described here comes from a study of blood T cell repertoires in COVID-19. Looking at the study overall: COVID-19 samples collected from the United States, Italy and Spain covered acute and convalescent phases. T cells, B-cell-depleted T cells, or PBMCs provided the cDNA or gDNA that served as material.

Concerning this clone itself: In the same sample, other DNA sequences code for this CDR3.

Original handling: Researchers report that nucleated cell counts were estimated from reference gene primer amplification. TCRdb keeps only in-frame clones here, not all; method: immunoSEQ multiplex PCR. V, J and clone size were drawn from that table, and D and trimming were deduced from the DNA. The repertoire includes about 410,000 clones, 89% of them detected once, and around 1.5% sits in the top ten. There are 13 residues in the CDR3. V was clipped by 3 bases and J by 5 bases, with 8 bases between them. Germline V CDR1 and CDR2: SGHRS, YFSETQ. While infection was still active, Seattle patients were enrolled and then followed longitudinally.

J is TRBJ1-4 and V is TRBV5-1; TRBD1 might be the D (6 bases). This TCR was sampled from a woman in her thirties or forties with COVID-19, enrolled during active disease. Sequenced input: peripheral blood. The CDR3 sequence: CASSSGGNEKLFF. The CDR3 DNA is TGCGCCAGCAGCTCGGGGGGCAATGAAAAACTGTTTTTT.